This TCR beta chain was identified during a study of CD8 T cells in Susac syndrome. Reverse transcription used roughly 0.45 to 1 ug RNA and random hexamers. The authors amplified TCR beta CDR3 across 54 Vbeta and 13 Jbeta using immunoSEQ multiplex PCR. TCRdb called the immunoSEQ multiplex PCR reads again in MiXCR, with one record for every CDR3 protein. The data contain under 350,000 distinct CDR3 sequences, 92% of them seen just once; the ten biggest clones take up more than 0.06%. Looked up from germline, CDR1 is SEHNR and CDR2 is FQNEAQ (reference sequence). The CDR3 is made up of 15 amino acids. As to this clonotype: An end of the junction differs from the germline gene, which may be a read error.

Sequencing was performed on CD4+ T cells from PBMCs. V is TRBV7-9 and J is TRBJ1-2; no reliable D call. The source is a human donor with multiple sclerosis. This CDR3 reads CASSLAAGRPYGYTF. The CDR3 DNA sequence: TGCGCCAGCAGCTTAGCGGCAGGCCGCCCCTATGGCTACACCTTC. Together with reference TRBV7-9 and TRBJ1-2, the CDR3 gives the full variable domain: DTGVSQNPRHKITKRGQNVTFRCDPISEHNRLYWYRQTLGQGPEFLTYFQNEAQLEKSRLLSDRFSAERPKGSFSTLEIQRTEQGDSAMYLCASSLAAGRPYGYTFGSGTRLTVV.